This TCR beta chain was observed in a study of blood T cell repertoires in COVID-19. For the study at large: T cells, B-cell-depleted T cells, or PBMCs supplied cDNA or gDNA.

Clones were sequenced by immunoSEQ multiplex PCR, and TCRdb holds only the in-frame ones, with some missing. The table has around 70,000 clones, approximately 82% seen once. The CDR3 runs 15 residues. Deletions cut 0 bases from V and 0 bases from J, with 6 bases between. Germline CDR1 SGHAT, CDR2 FQNNGV. The sequenced material came from peripheral blood. The TCR comes from a man in his sixties with acute or convalescent COVID-19. The chain has TRBV11-2 and TRBJ1-3, with D unresolved. The CDR3 bases are TGTGCCAGCAGCTTAGAGGCAGACTCTGGAAACACCATATATTTT. Translating gives CASSLEADSGNTIYF.